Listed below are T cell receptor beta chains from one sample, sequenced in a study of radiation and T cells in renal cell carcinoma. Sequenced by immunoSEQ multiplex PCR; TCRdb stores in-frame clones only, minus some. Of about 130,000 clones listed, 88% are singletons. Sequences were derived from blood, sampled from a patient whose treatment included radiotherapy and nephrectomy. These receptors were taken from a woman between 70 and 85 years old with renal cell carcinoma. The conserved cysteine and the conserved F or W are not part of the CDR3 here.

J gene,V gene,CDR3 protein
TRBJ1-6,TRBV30,AWRGQYNSPLH
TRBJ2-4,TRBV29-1,SGAMTGENIQY
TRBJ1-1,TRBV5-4,ASSQVNTEAF
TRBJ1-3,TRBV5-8,ASSQTPGHRALGNTIY
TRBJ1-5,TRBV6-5,ASSFSRELHVQPQH
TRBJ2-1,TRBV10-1,ASSTHKLRDEQF
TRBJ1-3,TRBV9,ASSDRGGGNTIY
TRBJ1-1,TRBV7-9,ASSFPPLNTEAF
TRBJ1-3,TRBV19,ASRGGGNTIY
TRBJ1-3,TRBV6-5,ASSYGGNTIY
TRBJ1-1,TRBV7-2,ASSLVVRGVTEAF
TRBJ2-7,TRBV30,AWSGSRDFPSYEQY
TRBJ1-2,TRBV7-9,ASSLAAALNYGYT
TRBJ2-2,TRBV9,ASSSGALWDGELF
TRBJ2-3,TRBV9,ASSDYGGLTDTQY
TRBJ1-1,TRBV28,ATLGQGRMNTEAF
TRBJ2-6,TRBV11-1,ASGYGNSGANVLT
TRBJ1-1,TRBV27,AVTDRGITEAF
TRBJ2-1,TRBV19,ASNKGQGPNNEQF
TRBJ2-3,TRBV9,ASSVEGGRTDTQY
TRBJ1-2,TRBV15,ATSRGVGTNYGYT
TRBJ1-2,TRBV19,ASSTKIQGFGGYT
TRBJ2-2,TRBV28,ASRGSRVTGELF
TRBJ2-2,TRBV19,ASRQRTSGAITGELF
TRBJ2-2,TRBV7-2,ASSKKTGGGTGELF
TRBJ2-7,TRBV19,ASRSGPGDYEQY
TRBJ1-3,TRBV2,ASRPGDSLSGNTIY
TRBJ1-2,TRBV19,ATLFKLGYT
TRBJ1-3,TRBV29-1,SVGTGAGNTIY
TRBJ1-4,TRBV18,ASSHGAEKLF
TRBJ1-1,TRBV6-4,ASRQTGGTEAF
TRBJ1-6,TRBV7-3,ASSLGPDSANSPLH
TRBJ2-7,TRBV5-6,ASSLTPYEQY
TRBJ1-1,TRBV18,ASSLRDSLNTIGIVNTEAF
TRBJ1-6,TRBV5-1,ASSLAEGARNSPLH